Below are 19 T cell receptor beta chains sequenced from a single sample in a study of T cells in Graves' hyperthyroidism and ophthalmopathy. Amplification of TCR beta CDR3 regions used RNA as the template. The HTBI primer set was used in a first-round RT-PCR of the TCR CDR3. TCRdb ran MiXCR on the multiplex PCR reads and lists one entry per CDR3 protein. The profile shows approximately 510,000 distinct CDR3 sequences, 46% of them singletons. Input material: peripheral blood or thyroid tissue (not recorded which). The receptors shown here come from an adult woman with Graves' disease, either hyperthyroidism or ophthalmopathy (not recorded which).

On this clonotype itself: One end of the junction is discordant with germline, which a read error may explain. The chain carries TRBV2 and TRBJ1-1, with 9 positions matching TRBD1. Germline CDR1 and CDR2: SNHLY and FYNNEI. The length of the CDR3 is 15 residues. The CDR3 is CASRPTGGSFAEAFF. In DNA form, the CDR3 reads TGTGCCAGCAGGCCGACAGGGGGATCGTTCGCTGAGGCTTTCTTT.

The chain has TRBV7-6 and TRBJ2-7; the match to TRBD2 covers 10 bases. The germline V gene has CDR1 SGHVS and CDR2 FNYEAQ. There are 14 residues in the CDR3. Losses at the gene ends were 9 bases for V and 5 bases for J; bases not matched to a gene: 10. This chain's CDR3 is CASIGGLAGDEQYF. DNA for the CDR3: TGTGCCAGTATCGGTGGTCTAGCGGGAGACGAGCAGTACTTC.

The rearrangement links TRBV20-1 to TRBJ2-2, with D hard to call. V was clipped by 0 bases and J by 1 base, with 9 bases between them. The CDR3 is 15 residues long. Germline lookup yields CDR1 DFQATT and CDR2 SNEGSKA (reference sequence). This CDR3 is CSARDRVVNTGELFF. The CDR3 nucleotides read TGCAGTGCTAGAGATCGGGTTGTGAACACCGGGGAGCTGTTTTTT.

The V gene is TRBV3-2, the J gene TRBJ1-2. TRBV3-2 is recorded as a pseudogene. The CDR3 has 15 residues. In DNA, the CDR3 is TGTGCCAGCAGCCTACGCGACATTCCTTCCTGTGGCTACACCTTC. Translating it yields CASSLRDIPSCGYTF.

Turning to this clonotype: One base away lies a much larger clone, so this may be a sequencing read error. In DNA form, the CDR3 reads TGTGCCAGCAGCTTCACACCGGGGACAAGGCGGCCCCAGCATTTT. This encodes CASSFTPGTRRPQHF. V is TRBV7-2 and J is TRBJ1-5; possible D gene TRBD1, 6 bases. Between the trimmed V and J ends, which lost 3 bases and 9 bases, there was a span of 18 bases. In germline, CDR1 is SGHTA, CDR2 FQGNSA. The CDR3 is 15 residues long.

The rearrangement joins TRBV10-2 to TRBJ1-2; 7 bases align to TRBD1. The CDR3 consists of 14 residues. The V and J ends lost 7 bases and 4 bases, in that order; junction bases with no gene match: 9. Germline lookup yields CDR1 WSHSY and CDR2 SAAADI. The CDR3 loop reads CASNPGGHSYGYTF. As DNA, the CDR3 is TGCGCCAGCAATCCAGGGGGACACTCCTATGGCTACACCTTC.

The V and J genes are TRBV5-1 and TRBJ2-5; D could derive from TRBD1 or TRBD2 (5 bases each). The V gene's germline CDR1 is SGHRS and CDR2 YFSETQ. This CDR3 is built from 17 residues. V lost 0 bases, J lost 1 base, and 16 bases lay in between. The CDR3 DNA sequence: TGCGCCAGCAGCTTGGCCCCAGGGAGCGGTACCCAAGAGACCCAGTACTTC. It specifies CASSLAPGSGTQETQYF.

The chain is built from TRBV7-2 and TRBJ2-7, with unresolved D. Germline CDR1 is SGHTA and CDR2 is FQGNSA. The V end was cut by 4 bases, the J end by 3 bases, with 10 bases between. This CDR3 region has 13 residues. CDR3 residues: CASSSLPYYEQYF. Here the CDR3 DNA reads TGTGCCAGCAGCTCCCTCCCGTACTACGAGCAGTACTTC.

This clonotype occurred many times. The rearrangement links TRBV25-1 to TRBJ1-5; D is undetermined. The CDR3 runs 12 residues. Trimming cost V 5 bases and J 4 bases, with 6 bases left between them. Germline lookup yields CDR1 MGHDK and CDR2 SYGVNS. CDR3 in amino acids: CASSNGNQPQHF. In nucleotides, the CDR3 is TGTGCCAGCAGTAACGGAAATCAGCCCCAGCATTTT.

The table lists this clonotype with many counts. The chain uses TRBV4-3 and TRBJ2-7; 10 bases match TRBD2. The germline V gene has CDR1 LGHNA and CDR2 YSLEER. V lost 3 bases, J lost 12 bases, and 14 bases stayed unmatched. The CDR3 runs 15 residues. The CDR3, as DNA: TGCGCCAGCAGCCAGACGTTAGCGGGAGGTTCGGATCGGTACTTC. Protein: CASSQTLAGGSDRYF.

The table lists this clonotype with many counts. The chain links TRBV7-9 to TRBJ2-2; TRBD2 might be the D (5 bases). With 2 bases removed from V and 2 bases from J, the gap between germline ends came to 12 bases. CDR3 length equals 16 residues. From germline, CDR1 is SEHNR and CDR2 FQNEAQ (reference sequence). CDR3: CASSLRAETNTGELFF. As DNA, the CDR3 is TGTGCCAGCAGCTTACGAGCGGAGACTAACACCGGGGAGCTGTTTTTT.

The table lists this clonotype with a count of one. This chain joins TRBV20-1 and TRBJ2-5; TRBD1 matches at 8 bases. Germline V gene lookup returns CDR1 DFQATT and CDR2 SNEGSKA (reference sequence). This CDR3 comprises 15 residues. The trim removed 0 bases at V and 1 base at J, leaving 4 bases unmatched. In DNA, the CDR3 is TGCAGTGCTAGAGATGGCGGACAGGGCCAAGAGACCCAGTACTTC. This encodes CSARDGGQGQETQYF.

This clonotype has a count of ten or more. The CDR3, as DNA: TGTGCCAGCAGTTTAACCCGCAACTATGGCTACACCTTC. It encodes CASSLTRNYGYTF. The chain employs TRBV6-5 and TRBJ1-2; D not resolved. CDR3 length equals 13 residues. Per germline, CDR1 MNHEY and CDR2 SVGAGI. The V end lost 4 bases, the J end lost 2 bases, and 8 bases lay between the germline ends.

This chain connects TRBV7-3 to TRBJ1-1, with D perhaps TRBD1 (6 bases). The CDR3 consists of 15 residues. The V gene lost 4 bases and the J gene lost 6 bases, with 18 bases spanning the gap. The germline CDR1 and CDR2 sequences are SGHTA and FQGTGA. The CDR3: CASSSTSSTGAEAFF. The CDR3 region has the DNA TGTGCCAGCAGCTCAACCTCATCGACAGGTGCTGAAGCTTTCTTT.

This clonotype was counted once. A much larger clone differs by one base, so this may be a read error. This chain uses TRBV12-5 with TRBJ1-2, with unresolved D. This CDR3 contains 11 residues. In germline, CDR1 is LGHNT, CDR2 FRNRAP. The CDR3 DNA is TGTGCTAGTGGCGACGGCTATGGCCACACCTTC. Translated, it gives CASGDGYGHTF.

The chain employs TRBV5-4 and TRBJ1-1; 8 bases fit TRBD1. Trimming took 2 bases from V and 4 from J; bases not matched to a gene: 7. CDR1 and CDR2 from the germline V gene are SGHNT and YYREEE (reference sequence). There are 15 residues in the CDR3. CDR3 loop: CASSLSGQASTEAFF. CDR3 coding DNA: TGTGCCAGCAGCTTATCGGGACAGGCAAGCACTGAAGCTTTCTTT.

This clonotype was observed at least ten times. The chain links TRBV14 to TRBJ2-5; D possibly corresponds to TRBD2 (6 bases). This CDR3 region has 17 residues. The V and J ends lost 4 bases and 5 bases respectively, with 23 bases between them. Germline-derived CDR1 and CDR2 are SGHDN and FVKESK. CDR3 DNA sequence: TGTGCCAGCAGCCGGGAGAGAGGAGCGGGTATATCGGAGACCCAGTACTTC. Its translation: CASSRERGAGISETQYF.

This chain uses TRBV2 with TRBJ1-5; TRBD1 might be the D (5 bases). The V gene lost 4 bases and the J gene lost 5 bases, with 9 bases spanning the gap. The CDR3 is 13 residues long. Germline V gene sequence: CDR1 SNHLY, CDR2 FYNNEI. The CDR3 region is CASSGGRYQPQHF. The CDR3 DNA reads TGTGCCAGCAGTGGGGGCAGATATCAGCCCCAGCATTTT.

V usage is TRBV11-2 and J usage is TRBJ2-2, with 10 nucleotides matching TRBD2. Trimming at V came to 6 bases and at J to 5 bases, leaving 9 bases not matched to a gene. The CDR3 totals 16 residues. CDR1 is SGHAT and CDR2 is FQNNGV in the germline V gene. The CDR3 sequence: CASRRGPSGSTGELFF. The CDR3 DNA is TGTGCCAGCAGACGGGGACCTAGCGGGAGTACCGGGGAGCTGTTTTTT. Complete variable domain (other parts from reference TRBV11-2 and TRBJ2-2): EAGVAQSPRYKIIEKRQSVAFWCNPISGHATLYWYQQILGQGPKLLIQFQNNGVVDDSQLPKDRFSAERLKGVDSTLKIQPAKLEDSAVYLCASRRGPSGSTGELFFGEGSRLTVL.